What follows is one T cell receptor (beta chain) and its context. The target antigen is unknown. The data derive from a study of blood T cells in healthy people across ages. Points from the study as a whole: More naive CD4+ cells and higher diversity were found in long-lived than in aged donors.

The use of a sample-barcoded 5' primer and a J-beta primer mix characterized a second PCR of 7 to 11 cycles. Each CDR3 protein is one row after TCRdb ran MiXCR on the 5' RACE reads. The sample carries hundreds of thousands of distinct CDR3 sequences, over 45% recorded once. V lost 3 bases and J 8 bases, leaving 19 bases between the germline ends. Germline CDR1 and CDR2: SEHNR and FQNEAQ (reference sequence). This CDR3 is 15 amino acids long. This TCR was sampled from a man between 60 and 75 years old in good health. The chain links TRBV7-9 to TRBJ1-2; TRBD1 is a possible D gene (5 bases). Sequenced sample: blood. CDR3 sequence: CASSFSVGGLGGYTF. The DNA of the CDR3 is TGTGCCAGCAGCTTTAGTGTTGGGGGACTCGGCGGCTACACCTTC.